This is a list of T cell receptor beta chains from one sample in a study of OX40 agonist ivuxolimab in advanced cancers. The table came from immunoSEQ multiplex PCR; TCRdb's copy has only in-frame clones and leaves some out. The repertoire consists of 40,000 to 45,000 clones, with around 80% occurring once and the leading ten covering roughly 7.3%. The specimen was CD4+ or CD8+ T cells sorted from blood, collected in a trial of the OX40 agonist ivuxolimab. These TCRs come from an adult with an advanced solid tumor such as melanoma, head and neck, liver or kidney cancer. CDR3s leave out the opening cysteine and the closing phenylalanine or tryptophan.

J gene | V gene | CDR3 protein
TRBJ2-7 | TRBV15 | ATSRVAVLNYEQY
TRBJ1-2 | TRBV7-8 | ASSPRTGRGGYT
TRBJ2-2 | TRBV30 | AWRVGAGGELF
TRBJ2-1 | TRBV4-3 | ASSRDLSAGRRDEQF
TRBJ2-7 | TRBV5-8 | ASNQDGNSYEQY
TRBJ1-1 | TRBV19 | AGSTAPNTEAF
TRBJ1-1 | TRBV19 | ASTQRGEGRVAF
TRBJ2-1 | TRBV29-1 | SVGRLADEQF
TRBJ1-1 | TRBV7-9 | ASSPRTMGMNTEAF
TRBJ2-1 | TRBV5-8 | ASSFASGSYNEQF
TRBJ2-3 | TRBV7-6 | ASSSQGLAVGGTQY
TRBJ2-2 | TRBV29-1 | SVDYGRTGELF
TRBJ1-2 | TRBV30 | AWGGTGARIWSGYT
TRBJ2-3 | TRBV5-8 | ASSFLGDRVKNTQY
TRBJ2-7 | TRBV15 | ATSRAAGNEQY
TRBJ2-2 | TRBV19 | AILAENTGELF
TRBJ2-7 | TRBV5-1 | ASSWTGGLSSYEQY
TRBJ2-7 | TRBV18 | ASSPPTLDGFYEQY
TRBJ2-2 | TRBV27 | ASSQLGGELF
TRBJ1-1 | TRBV19 | ASRSPPGLRMNTEAF
TRBJ2-3 | TRBV5-4 | ASRGLAGEGGTDTQY
TRBJ2-7 | TRBV19 | ASSMGWRGQTYEQY
TRBJ2-3 | TRBV5-1 | ASSPSLGVRDTQY
TRBJ2-5 | TRBV4-3 | ASSQARGYGQETQY
TRBJ2-1 | TRBV29-1 | SVSRGSYNEQF
TRBJ2-1 | TRBV5-1 | ASSLGILAGVYNEQF
TRBJ2-7 | TRBV4-1 | ASSHRDAAGPYEQY
- | TRBV9 | ASSVASGSYEQY
TRBJ2-7 | TRBV5-6 | ASSPDASSEQY
TRBJ1-1 | TRBV5-1 | ASSSGARDGNTEAF
TRBJ1-1 | TRBV7-6 | ASSPLQHTEAF
TRBJ2-1 | TRBV6-5 | ASNRLAGVSNEQF
TRBJ2-1 | TRBV5-1 | ASSLTRRGNEQF
TRBJ1-2 | TRBV6-5 | ASSSPWGGAYGYT
TRBJ2-7 | TRBV7-2 | ASSLAVAYEQY
TRBJ2-7 | TRBV7-6 | ASSFFGLQGNYEQY
TRBJ1-4 | TRBV7-9 | ASSYGQGREKLF
TRBJ2-3 | TRBV28 | ALSSGGGDTQY
TRBJ2-7 | TRBV18 | ASSGSTYEQY
TRBJ2-2 | TRBV4-3 | ASSLGLFMYSGELF
TRBJ2-3 | TRBV19 | ASSIPGSTDTQY
TRBJ2-6 | TRBV7-8 | ASSLSRFGGIDSGANVLT
TRBJ2-7 | TRBV7-9 | ASSPWTGGHEQY
TRBJ1-4 | TRBV2 | ASTRDGQGGRKLF
TRBJ2-3 | TRBV6-1 | ASSEAPGPEDTQY
TRBJ2-5 | TRBV9 | ASSVGQAGETQY
TRBJ2-7 | TRBV5-5 | ASSSLVPYEQY
TRBJ1-2 | TRBV7-9 | ASSNRGNYGYT
TRBJ2-1 | TRBV6-5 | ASSYGQGLYNEQF
TRBJ2-7 | TRBV29-1 | SVGWTSGSNEQY
TRBJ2-7 | TRBV11-2 | ASSVDREYEQY
TRBJ1-5 | TRBV19 | ASSILTVDQPQH
TRBJ2-1 | TRBV19 | ATMTGTSGRYEQF
TRBJ2-3 | TRBV9 | ASSVGSGGTQY
TRBJ2-3 | TRBV27 | ASSFAVVTDTQY
TRBJ2-3 | TRBV4-1 | ASSQVSQRDTQY
TRBJ2-1 | TRBV28 | ASTLGLAGVSNEQF